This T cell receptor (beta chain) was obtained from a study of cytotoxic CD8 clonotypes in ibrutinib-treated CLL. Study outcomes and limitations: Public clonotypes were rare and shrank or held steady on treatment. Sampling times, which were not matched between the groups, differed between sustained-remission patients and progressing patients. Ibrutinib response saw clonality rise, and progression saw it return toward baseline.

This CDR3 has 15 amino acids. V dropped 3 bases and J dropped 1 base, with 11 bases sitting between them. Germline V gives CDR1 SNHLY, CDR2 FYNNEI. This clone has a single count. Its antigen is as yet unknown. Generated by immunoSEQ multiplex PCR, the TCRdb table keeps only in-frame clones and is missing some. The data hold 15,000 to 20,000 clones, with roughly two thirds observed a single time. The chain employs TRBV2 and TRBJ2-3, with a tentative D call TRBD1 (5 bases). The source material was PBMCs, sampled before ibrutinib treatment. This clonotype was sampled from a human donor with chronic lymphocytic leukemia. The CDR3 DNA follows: TGTGCCAGCAGTGACCCCACAGGAGGCACAGATACGCAGTATTTT. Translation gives CASSDPTGGTDTQYF.